Listed below are T cell receptor beta chains from one sample, sequenced in a study of blood T cell repertoires in COVID-19. The repertoire was sequenced with immunoSEQ multiplex PCR; TCRdb's copy has only in-frame clones and lacks some. The sample has 81,000 or so clones, around 88% seen once. Sequencing was performed on peripheral blood. Receptor source: a man aged 45-60 years with active COVID-19. CDR3s include the opening cysteine and the closing phenylalanine or tryptophan. D genes are given only for firm matches. The size field is filled for only some rows; it gives once, few, many or a size class.

length	size	D	V	J	DNA	CDR3
14	-	-	TRBV5-8	TRBJ2-5	TGTGCCAGCAGCGCAAAGGCCACAGCCCGGACCCAGTACTTC	CASSAKATARTQYF
14	-	-	TRBV11-1	TRBJ2-5	TGTGCCAGCAGCCCCAACAGGGTCCAAGAGACCCAGTACTTC	CASSPNRVQETQYF
15	-	TRBD1	TRBV28	TRBJ2-1	TGTGCCAGCCTCTCCCCTGGACAGGGGTACAATGAGCAGTTCTTC	CASLSPGQGYNEQFF
13	-	-	TRBV11-2	TRBJ2-1	TGTGCCAGCAGCTTAGCTACCTACAATGAGCAGTTCTTC	CASSLATYNEQFF
14	-	TRBD2	TRBV5-4	TRBJ2-7	TGTGCCAGCAGCTTGGGCGGGGGATACTACGAGCAGTACTTC	CASSLGGGYYEQYF
15	-	-	TRBV7-9	TRBJ2-1	TGTGCCAGCAGCCTCATGGGGGGAGCGTACAATGAGCAGTTCTTC	CASSLMGGAYNEQFF
14	-	TRBD2	TRBV2	TRBJ2-3	TGTGCCAGCAGCCCGGGACTAAGCACAGATACGCAGTATTTT	CASSPGLSTDTQYF
13	-	-	TRBV20-1	TRBJ1-2	TGCAGTGCTAGTATGACCGAGGGCTATGGCTACACCTTC	CSASMTEGYGYTF
13	-	TRBD1	TRBV12-3/TRBV12-4	TRBJ1-2	TGTGCCAGCAGTTCCAGGGGGATCTATGGCTACACCTTC	CASSSRGIYGYTF
14	-	-	TRBV7-3	TRBJ1-6	TGTGCCAGCAGCTTGGGCCAGCCTAATTCACCCCTCCACTTT	CASSLGQPNSPLHF
16	-	TRBD1	TRBV5-1	TRBJ2-7	TGCGCCAGCAGCTTGGTAAGGACAGGGGCAGCCTACGAGCAGTACTTC	CASSLVRTGAAYEQYF
13	-	-	TRBV12-3/TRBV12-4	TRBJ2-1	TGTGCCAGCAGCCAAGGAGGTGGAAAAGGGCAGTTCTTC	CASSQGGGKGQFF
15	-	TRBD2	TRBV9	TRBJ2-3	TGTGCCAGCAGCGCTAGCGGGAGGAGAACAGATACGCAGTATTTT	CASSASGRRTDTQYF
14	once	-	TRBV5-1	TRBJ1-5	TGCGCCAGCAGCTACGGGGATAGCAATCAGCCCCAGCATTTT	CASSYGDSNQPQHF
18	-	TRBD1	TRBV3-1/TRBV3-2	TRBJ2-3	TGTGCCAGCAGCCCGAAGGGGCTTCGGTTACAGGGGGCAGATACGCAGTATTTT	CASSPKGLRLQGADTQYF
15	-	TRBD1	TRBV19	TRBJ1-2	TGTGCCAGTAGTTTAGGGACAGAACTTAACTATGGCTACACCTTC	CASSLGTELNYGYTF
14	-	-	TRBV2	TRBJ1-6	TGTGCCAGCAGGAGGGAGGGTTATAATTCACCCCTCCACTTT	CASRREGYNSPLHF
16	-	TRBD1	TRBV7-2	TRBJ2-1	TGTGCCAGCAGCTTCGTGGGGACAGGGTCTTACAATGAGCAGTTCTTC	CASSFVGTGSYNEQFF
14	-	-	TRBV18	TRBJ1-1	TGTGCCAGCTCACGGACAGCTGGGAACACTGAAGCTTTCTTT	CASSRTAGNTEAFF
16	-	-	TRBV9	TRBJ2-2	TGTGCCAGCAGCGTAGCTTCGGGGTCGAACACCGGGGAGCTGTTTTTT	CASSVASGSNTGELFF
15	-	-	TRBV18	TRBJ1-6	TGTGCCAGCTCGGCCCCGGGGAAGTATAATTCACCCCTCCACTTT	CASSAPGKYNSPLHF
13	few	-	TRBV18	TRBJ1-5	TGTGCCAGCTCCCCGGTGGGAGGCCAGCCCCAGCATTTT	CASSPVGGQPQHF
16	-	-	TRBV4-3	TRBJ2-3	TGCGCCAGCAGCCAAGCGTTAGCGAGACGCACAGATACGCAGTATTTT	CASSQALARRTDTQYF